The clone carrying this TCR beta chain was observed a handful of times. Antigen specificity is unknown. This sample is drawn from a study of response to subunit inactivated influenza vaccine. Study-level findings and limits: The authors put forward the suggestion that each seasonal influenza vaccination may bring in only a limited number of new T cells.

TCRdb called the RT-PCR reads again in MiXCR, with one record for every CDR3 protein. The profile shows fewer than 350,000 distinct CDR3 sequences, roughly a fifth of them singletons. V was trimmed by 5 bases and J by 3 bases, leaving 8 bases between them. The germline V gene has CDR1 SGHRS and CDR2 YFSETQ. The CDR3 is 13 amino acids. V is TRBV5-1 and J is TRBJ1-4; D is uncertain. Source: PBMCs from blood, taken about 19 months after vaccination. The clonotype originates from a man aged 45-69 years who received an inactivated influenza vaccine. CDR3 amino acids: CASSPQSNEKLFF. CDR3 bases: TGCGCCAGCAGTCCGCAGTCTAATGAAAAACTGTTTTTT.